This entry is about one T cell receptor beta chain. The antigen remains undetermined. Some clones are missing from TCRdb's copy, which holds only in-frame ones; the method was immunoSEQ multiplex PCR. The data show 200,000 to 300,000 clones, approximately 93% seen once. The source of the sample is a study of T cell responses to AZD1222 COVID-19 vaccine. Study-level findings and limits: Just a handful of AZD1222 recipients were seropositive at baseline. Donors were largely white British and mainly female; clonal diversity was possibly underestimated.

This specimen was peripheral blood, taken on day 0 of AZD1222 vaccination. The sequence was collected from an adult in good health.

The CDR3 region is CASSLSTGAYEQYF. The DNA of the CDR3 is TGTGCCAGCAGCTTATCCACAGGCGCCTACGAGCAGTACTTC. The V and J genes are TRBV13 and TRBJ2-7, with D perhaps TRBD1 (5 bases). The V end was cut by 2 bases, the J end by 2 bases, with 10 bases between. CDR3 length: 14 residues. CDR1 is PRHDT and CDR2 is FYEKMQ in the germline V gene (reference sequence).